Shown below are 29 T cell receptor beta chains from a single sample sequenced in a study of T cells in localized non-small cell lung cancer. Only in-frame clones appear in the TCRdb table, and some are missing; sequencing was by immunoSEQ multiplex PCR. The profile shows fewer than 40,000 clones, 78% of them singletons. This sample comprised peripheral blood, obtained before any cancer treatment. Source of these receptors: a male donor at least 60 years old with stage II squamous cell lung carcinoma.

The chain carries TRBV19 and TRBJ2-3; 12 bases agree with TRBD2. Trimming cost V 5 bases and J 4 bases; bases outside gene matches: 4. Germline values: CDR1 LNHDA, CDR2 SQIVND (reference sequence). The CDR3 is 15 residues long. CDR3 amino acids: CASSLTSGRSDTQYF. The CDR3 DNA reads TGTGCCAGTAGTCTTACTAGCGGGAGGTCAGATACGCAGTATTTT. Supplemented by reference TRBV19 and TRBJ2-3, the full variable domain reads DGGITQSPKYLFRKEGQNVTLSCEQNLNHDAMYWYRQDPGQGLRLIYYSQIVNDFQKGDIAEGYSVSREKKESFPLTVTSAQKNPTAFYLCASSLTSGRSDTQYFGPGTRLTVL.

V gene TRBV7-2 combines with J gene TRBJ2-2; 8 bases agree with TRBD1. V gave up 5 bases and J gave up 4 bases; unmatched junction bases: 3. The V gene's germline CDR1 is SGHTA and CDR2 FQGNSA. This CDR3 is 14 amino acids long. The CDR3 here is CASSRQGSTGELFF. The CDR3, as DNA: TGTGCCAGCAGCCGACAGGGGAGCACCGGGGAGCTGTTTTTT.

The J gene is TRBJ2-7, the V gene TRBV6-5; the match to TRBD1 covers 7 bases. Germline loops: CDR1 MNHEY, CDR2 SVGAGI. V was pared by 6 bases and J by 5 bases, with 10 bases of the junction left unmatched. The CDR3 sequence is 14 residues long. The CDR3 here is CASSPTGVDDEQYF. The CDR3 bases are TGTGCCAGCAGCCCAACAGGGGTGGACGACGAGCAGTACTTC.

This chain joins TRBV18 and TRBJ2-3; the match to TRBD1 covers 9 bases. Trimming took 6 bases from V and 5 from J; bases not matched to a gene: 15. This CDR3 is built from 17 residues. Looked up from germline, CDR1 is KGHSH and CDR2 is LQKENI. The CDR3 loop is CASSPLLGQGYGDTQYF. CDR3 coding DNA: TGTGCCAGCTCCCCCCTCTTAGGACAGGGGTACGGAGATACGCAGTATTTT.

This clone turned up a few times. This chain connects TRBV5-5 to TRBJ1-5, with a tentative D call TRBD1 (5 bases). CDR1 and CDR2 from the germline V gene are SGHKS and YYEKEE (reference sequence). Trimming stripped 3 bases from V and 3 bases from J, with 13 bases between. This CDR3 comprises 15 residues. DNA of the CDR3: TGTGCCAGCAGCTACGACATGGGGGACAATCAGCCCCAGCATTTT. Its translation: CASSYDMGDNQPQHF.

The CDR3 DNA follows: TGTGCCAGCAGTCGGACACAAGCCACTGAAGCTTTCTTT. It is translated as CASSRTQATEAFF. The chain employs TRBV6-5 and TRBJ1-1, with D perhaps TRBD1 (5 bases). With 5 bases removed from V and 4 bases from J, the gap between germline ends came to 11 bases. Looked up from germline, CDR1 is MNHEY and CDR2 is SVGAGI. This CDR3 spans 13 amino acids.

The V call is TRBV7-9, the J call TRBJ2-3; D call uncertain. Germline V gene lookup returns CDR1 SEHNR and CDR2 FQNEAQ (reference sequence). This CDR3 is built from 15 residues. The ends were cut back, 5 bases at V and 2 bases at J, with 14 bases in the middle. CDR3 sequence (DNA): TGTGCCAGCAGCCAAATGGCGGTGTACACAGATACGCAGTATTTT. Encoded protein: CASSQMAVYTDTQYF.

This clone has just one count. The chain couples TRBV2 to TRBJ1-1; no clear D. Trimming cost V 3 bases and J 3 bases, with 8 bases left between them. The CDR3 covers 13 residues. Germline assignment: CDR1 SNHLY and CDR2 FYNNEI. Here the CDR3 reads CASSESRDTEAFF. The CDR3 DNA sequence: TGTGCCAGCAGTGAGTCCCGGGACACTGAAGCTTTCTTT.

This CDR3 reads CASSRGGMSNQPQHF. CDR3 coding DNA: TGTGCCAGTAGTAGGGGGGGCATGAGCAATCAGCCCCAGCATTTT. The chain recombines TRBV19 with TRBJ1-5; a possible D gene is TRBD1 (6 bases). V was trimmed by 4 bases and J by 1 base, leaving 11 bases between them. Germline values: CDR1 LNHDA, CDR2 SQIVND (reference sequence). This CDR3 has 15 residues.

The chain employs TRBV7-9 and TRBJ1-3; 10 bases map to TRBD1. CDR3 length: 17 residues. CDR1 and CDR2 from the germline V gene are SEHNR and FQNEAQ (reference sequence). Germline trimming cut 3 bases from V and 4 bases from J; bases unmatched to any gene: 9. CDR3 residues: CASSFRGQGSPGNTIYF. The CDR3 nucleotides are TGTGCCAGCAGCTTCCGGGGACAGGGGTCGCCAGGAAACACCATATATTTT.

This clone was observed a few times. V gene TRBV10-3 combines with J gene TRBJ2-1; D gene uncertain. CDR3 length equals 16 residues. Germline V gene sequence: CDR1 ENHRY, CDR2 SYGVKD. The V and J ends lost 3 bases and 3 bases respectively, with 15 bases between them. CDR3 nucleotide sequence: TGTGCCATCAGTGATCCGGACCTTTCTAACTACAATGAGCAGTTCTTC. This translates into CAISDPDLSNYNEQFF.

The chain is built from TRBV7-2 and TRBJ2-3; D may be TRBD2 (5 bases). CDR3 length equals 14 residues. Germline V CDR1 and CDR2: SGHTA, FQGNSA. The ends were cut back, 1 base at V and 6 bases at J, with 11 bases in the middle. CDR3: CASSLDLARDTQYF. DNA of the CDR3: TGTGCCAGCAGCTTAGATCTAGCAAGGGATACGCAGTATTTT.

The chain uses TRBV5-1 and TRBJ2-3; 8 bases fit TRBD1. The length of the CDR3 is 15 residues. The V and J ends lost 2 bases and 3 bases, in that order; junction bases with no gene match: 5. The V gene's germline CDR1 is SGHRS and CDR2 YFSETQ. As DNA, the CDR3 is TGCGCCAGCAGCTTTTCAGGGGGCACGACAGATACGCAGTATTTT. Translated, it gives CASSFSGGTTDTQYF.

The chain joins TRBV28 to TRBJ1-5; the D is unclear. CDR1 and CDR2 from the germline V gene are MDHEN and SYDVKM. Trimming removed 8 bases from V and 0 bases from J, with 14 bases in between. This CDR3 is 15 amino acids long. CDR3 bases: TGTGCCAGCGGAAACGCCGGGGTTAGCAATCAGCCCCAGCATTTT. Its translation is CASGNAGVSNQPQHF.

The chain joins TRBV6-4 to TRBJ1-2; possible D gene TRBD1, 5 bases. Trimming removed 6 bases from V and 3 bases from J, with 20 bases in between. CDR1 MRHNA and CDR2 SNTAGT come from the germline V gene. CDR3 length equals 16 residues. CDR3 residues: CASREQNRDVDYGYTF. The CDR3 region has the DNA TGTGCCAGCAGAGAACAAAACCGGGACGTGGACTATGGCTACACCTTC.

This clone has more than one count but fewer than ten. CDR3 DNA: TGTGCCAGCAGCCCCGCGGGAGGGACTAATAATTCACCCCTCCACTTT. The encoded protein is CASSPAGGTNNSPLHF. V is TRBV11-2 and J is TRBJ1-6; tentatively, D is TRBD1 (5 bases). Between the trimmed V and J ends, which lost 5 bases and 5 bases, there was a span of 16 bases. Germline V gene data show CDR1 as SGHAT and CDR2 as FQNNGV. The CDR3 has 16 amino acids.

This clone has just a few counts. The chain combines TRBV29-1 with TRBJ2-1, with no clear D. Trimming took off 5 bases at V and 0 bases at J, with 8 bases between the two ends. This CDR3 comprises 13 residues. Germline CDR1 is SQVTM and CDR2 is ANQGSEA. CDR3 coding DNA: TGCAGCGTTACAGACGGCTCCTACAATGAGCAGTTCTTC. Encoded protein: CSVTDGSYNEQFF.

This sequence joins TRBV5-1 and TRBJ1-4; 7 bases are a match to TRBD1. Unmatched junction bases numbered 4, after V lost 4 bases and J lost 10 bases. This CDR3 contains 12 residues. The germline V gene has CDR1 SGHRS and CDR2 YFSETQ. CDR3 in DNA: TGCGCCAGCAGCCCCAGGGGGGGAAAACTGTTTTTT. It is translated as CASSPRGGKLFF.

The chain combines TRBV5-1 with TRBJ1-2; no clear D gene. In germline, CDR1 is SGHRS, CDR2 YFSETQ. The ends were cut back, 5 bases at V and 4 bases at J, with 15 bases in the middle. There are 14 residues in the CDR3. The CDR3 reads CASRPGRKGYGYTF. The CDR3 DNA reads as TGCGCCAGCAGGCCCGGGAGGAAGGGCTATGGCTACACCTTC. Based on the CDR3 plus reference TRBV5-1 and TRBJ1-2, the full variable domain is KAGVTQTPRYLIKTRGQQVTLSCSPISGHRSVSWYQQTPGQGLQFLFEYFSETQRNKGNFPGRFSGRQFSNSRSEMNVSTLELGDSALYLCASRPGRKGYGYTFGSGTRLTVV.

The V gene is TRBV4-2, the J gene TRBJ2-7, with D perhaps matching TRBD2 (5 bases). V was shortened by 8 bases and J by 2 bases, with 10 bases between the two germline ends. Looked up from germline, CDR1 is LGHNA and CDR2 is YNFKEQ. The CDR3 consists of 12 residues. As DNA, the CDR3 is TGTGCCAGCGGGGATAGCGCCTACGAGCAGTACTTC. As protein: CASGDSAYEQYF.

The chain joins TRBV7-2 to TRBJ1-2; no clear D gene. This CDR3 is built from 13 residues. V was clipped by 1 base and J by 10 bases, with 13 bases between them. CDR1 SGHTA and CDR2 FQGNSA come from the germline V gene. In DNA form, the CDR3 reads TGTGCCAGCAGCTTAGTGGGGAGTGGTGACTACACCTTC. This codes for CASSLVGSGDYTF.

V is TRBV6-6 and J is TRBJ1-2; D call uncertain. V lost 6 bases and J lost 1, with 9 bases in between. CDR3 length: 13 residues. Germline CDR1 and CDR2: MNHNY and SVGAGI (reference sequence). The CDR3 protein is CASRYGVNYGYTF. CDR3 coding DNA: TGTGCCAGCAGGTACGGAGTTAACTATGGCTACACCTTC.

J is TRBJ2-7 and V is TRBV6-6, with 10 nucleotides matching TRBD2. The germline CDR1 and CDR2 sequences are MNHNY and SVGAGI (reference sequence). After removal of 4 bases from V and 1 base from J, the junction contained 4 bases not matched to a gene. This CDR3 region has 15 residues. The CDR3 nucleotides read TGTGCCAGCAGTTCCCCGACTAGCGGGTCCTACGAGCAGTACTTC. This codes for CASSSPTSGSYEQYF.

Within the sample, this clone is medium-sized. The chain couples TRBV10-3 to TRBJ2-1; D call uncertain. This CDR3 contains 12 residues. V was trimmed by 6 bases and J by 5 bases, leaving 8 bases between them. Germline assignment: CDR1 ENHRY and CDR2 SYGVKD. CDR3 coding DNA: TGTGCCATCAGAGACTCAGACAATGAGCAGTTCTTC. It specifies CAIRDSDNEQFF.

V usage is TRBV6-5 and J usage is TRBJ1-1; TRBD1 might be the D (5 bases). This CDR3 region has 14 residues. V was clipped by 0 bases and J by 11 bases, with 16 bases between them. Germline CDR1 is MNHEY and CDR2 is SVGAGI. The CDR3 sequence is CASSYSVGQGAAFF. CDR3 coding DNA: TGTGCCAGCAGTTACTCGGTGGGGCAGGGTGCGGCTTTCTTT.

The rearrangement uses TRBV27 and TRBJ2-7; 12 nucleotides match TRBD2. The CDR3 runs to 15 residues. Germline-derived CDR1 and CDR2 are MNHEY and SMNVEV (reference sequence). The V and J ends lost 2 bases and 2 bases, in that order; junction bases with no gene match: 1. The CDR3 protein is CASSLRLAGAYEQYF. CDR3 nucleotides: TGTGCCAGCAGTTTAAGACTAGCGGGGGCCTACGAGCAGTACTTC.

The chain combines TRBV4-2 with TRBJ2-7, with 7 bases identical to TRBD1. This CDR3 has 13 residues. CDR1 is LGHNA, CDR2 YNFKEQ, per germline. The ends lost 2 bases at V and 2 bases at J; junction bases unmatched: 0. The CDR3 nucleotides read TGTGCCAGCAGCCAACAGGGGGCCTACGAGCAGTACTTC. It encodes CASSQQGAYEQYF.

CDR3: CASSLTSGRTDTQYF. The CDR3 coding sequence is TGTGCCAGCAGTCTTACTAGCGGGAGGACAGATACGCAGTATTTT. This chain connects TRBV9 to TRBJ2-3, with 12 bases matching TRBD2. CDR1 is SGDLS, CDR2 YYNGEE, per germline. The CDR3 runs 15 residues. Losses at the gene ends were 5 bases for V and 3 bases for J; bases not matched to a gene: 4.

This rearrangement joins TRBV4-1 to TRBJ2-4; no clear D. The CDR3 length is 18 residues. V was cut by 0 bases and J by 3 bases, with 18 bases left in between. Germline CDR1 reads MGHRA; CDR2 reads YSYEKL. CDR3 DNA: TGCGCCAGCAGCCAAGAAGCTTTTCGCGGCCCCTACAAAAACATTCAGTACTTC. This sequence encodes CASSQEAFRGPYKNIQYF.